The source of this TCR beta chain is a study of T cell changes during pregnancy in multiple sclerosis. Method: immunoSEQ multiplex PCR; TCRdb's copy keeps in-frame clones and lacks some. The repertoire holds some 64,000 clones, approximately 91% seen once, with 2% to 2.5% in the top ten. The CDR3 loop spans 15 amino acids. Trimming removed 4 bases from V and 1 base from J, with 11 bases in between. Germline V gives CDR1 SGDLS, CDR2 YYNGEE. The sequence came from a female donor with multiple sclerosis, enrolled in a pregnancy study. The chain couples TRBV9 to TRBJ2-2, with D possibly TRBD2 on 5 matching bases. The sample was peripheral blood, taken in the first trimester of pregnancy. The CDR3 region is CASSLGEGNTGELFF. The CDR3 region has the DNA TGTGCCAGCAGCCTCGGAGAGGGGAACACCGGGGAGCTGTTTTTT.